These 3 T cell receptor beta chains came from one sample sequenced in a study of long-term antiretroviral therapy in people with HIV. Run at survey level, the immunoSEQ assay was version v3.0. The table came from immunoSEQ multiplex PCR; TCRdb's copy has only in-frame clones and leaves some out. This sample has about 36,000 clones; 70% to 90% occur once, and the top ten carry under 12%. This specimen was unsorted PBMCs, taken 2.2 years after starting antiretroviral therapy. The receptors derive from a man between 18 and 35 years old with HIV.

The chain joins TRBV7-2 to TRBJ2-2, with a possible D match to TRBD2 (5 bases). This CDR3 region has 14 residues. CDR1 and CDR2 (germline): SGHTA, FQGNSA. Trimming removed 4 bases from V and 1 base from J, with 7 bases in between. This chain's CDR3 is CASSSAVNTGELFF. In DNA, the CDR3 is TGTGCCAGCAGCTCAGCGGTGAACACCGGGGAGCTGTTTTTT.

This chain uses TRBV5-5 with TRBJ2-5; D might be TRBD2 (6 bases). Germline assignment: CDR1 SGHKS and CDR2 YYEKEE (reference sequence). This CDR3 is built from 12 residues. V lost 0 bases to trimming and J lost 7 bases, with 7 bases between them. CDR3 in DNA: TGTGCCAGCAGCTTGGTGGGGGGGACCCAGTACTTC. This gives the protein CASSLVGGTQYF.

V gene TRBV18 combines with J gene TRBJ1-1, with TRBD1 matching over 9 bases. Germline V CDR1 and CDR2: KGHSH, LQKENI. The V gene end was trimmed by 2 bases and the J gene end by 4 bases; junction bases not matched to a gene: 2. This CDR3 comprises 14 residues. CDR3 bases: TGTGCCAGCTCACCAACGGGACAGGGCACTGAAGCTTTCTTT. Encoded protein: CASSPTGQGTEAFF.